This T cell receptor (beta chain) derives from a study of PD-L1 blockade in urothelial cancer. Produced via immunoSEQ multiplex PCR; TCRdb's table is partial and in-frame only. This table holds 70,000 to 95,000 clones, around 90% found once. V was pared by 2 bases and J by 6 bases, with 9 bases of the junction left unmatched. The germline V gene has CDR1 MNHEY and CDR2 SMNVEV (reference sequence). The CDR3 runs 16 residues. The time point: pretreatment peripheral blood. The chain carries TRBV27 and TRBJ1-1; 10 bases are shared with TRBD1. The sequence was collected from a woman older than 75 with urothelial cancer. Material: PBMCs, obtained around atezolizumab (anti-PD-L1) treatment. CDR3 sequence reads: CASSLAPSGTGAEAFF. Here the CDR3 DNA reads TGTGCCAGCAGTTTAGCCCCCTCGGGGACAGGGGCTGAAGCTTTCTTT.